This T cell receptor beta chain is drawn from a study of blood T cell repertoires in COVID-19. Study background: Material from acute and convalescent COVID-19 was sourced from the United States, Italy and Spain. From T cells, B-cell-depleted T cells, or PBMCs came the material, which was cDNA or gDNA.

Germline CDR1 SGHKS, CDR2 YYEKEE (reference sequence). The CDR3 extends over 15 amino acids. Original handling: It was from reference gene primer amplification that nucleated cell counts were estimated. Profiling relied on immunoSEQ multiplex PCR, and the TCRdb table lists in-frame clones only, not all of them. D and trimming come from the DNA, and the V and J calls and clone size come from that table. The sample carries approximately 100,000 clones, roughly 88% recorded once. Only one count was recorded for this clone. The junction does not match germline at one end; this may be a read error. The sample taken for sequencing was peripheral blood. This sequence originates from a woman older than 75 with active or convalescent COVID-19. The chain recombines TRBV5-5 with TRBJ2-7, with D perhaps matching TRBD2 (5 bases). The CDR3 reads CASSLTIPTENLKDF. As DNA, the CDR3 is TGTGCCAGCAGCCTGACTATACCTACCGAAAATCTTAAAGACTTC.